A single T cell receptor (beta chain) is shown here with its context. Its antigen is undetermined. The sample is drawn from a study of OX40 agonist ivuxolimab in advanced cancers. The study, taken as a whole, reports: Among some nonresponders, normalized T-cell clonal expansion was also low.

Data came from immunoSEQ multiplex PCR; TCRdb stores just in-frame clones and leaves some out. The data contain roughly 80,000 clones, roughly 91% of them singletons. V was trimmed by 5 bases and J by 7 bases, leaving 15 bases between them. The V gene's germline CDR1 is SQVTM and CDR2 ANQGSEA. The CDR3 contains 12 residues. This chain uses TRBV29-1 with TRBJ2-7, with a tentative D call TRBD2 (6 bases). This TCR was recovered from an adult with an advanced solid tumor such as melanoma, head and neck, liver or kidney cancer. Sample: CD4+ or CD8+ T cells sorted from blood, taken in a trial of the OX40 agonist ivuxolimab. CDR3 protein: CSVFKPGGEQYF. In nucleotides, the CDR3 is TGCAGCGTTTTTAAGCCCGGAGGGGAGCAGTACTTC.